Shown below are 19 T cell receptor beta chains from a single sample sequenced in a study of blood T cell repertoires in COVID-19. Clones were read by immunoSEQ multiplex PCR, and TCRdb kept only the in-frame ones, dropping some. Of around 100,000 clones in the sample, around nine tenths were seen once. The sample taken for sequencing was peripheral blood. These receptors all stem from a human donor in a cohort sampled during active COVID-19.

The chain uses TRBV21-1 and TRBJ2-7; the table assigns TRBD2, which was not confirmed against the DNA. TRBV21-1 corresponds to a pseudogene. The CDR3 runs 18 residues. CDR3 coding DNA: TGTGCCAGCAGCAAAACTAGGGCTAGCGGGAGGCGTTCCTACGAGCAGTACTTC. Residues: CASSKTRASGRRSYEQYF.

The chain links TRBV28 to TRBJ2-5, with 8 bases fitting TRBD1. The V and J ends lost 7 bases and 3 bases, in that order; junction bases with no gene match: 10. CDR1 and CDR2 (germline): MDHEN, SYDVKM. This CDR3 comprises 15 residues. CDR3 in amino acids: CASNPAGQGEETQYF. CDR3 sequence (DNA): TGTGCCAGCAATCCTGCAGGACAGGGTGAAGAGACCCAGTACTTC.

This chain joins TRBV28 and TRBJ1-1; 12 bases are shared with TRBD1. The CDR3 spans 17 residues. CDR1 is MDHEN, CDR2 SYDVKM, per germline. V was clipped by 3 bases and J by 0 bases; unmatched bases: 5. CDR3 nucleotides: TGTGCCAGCAGTTTCTTTGGGACAGGGGGCATGAACACTGAAGCTTTCTTT. Protein product: CASSFFGTGGMNTEAFF.

This chain joins TRBV12-3 or TRBV12-4 and TRBJ1-1; the D is unclear. The CDR3 contains 13 residues. V lost 4 bases and J 1 base, leaving 7 bases between the germline ends. Here the CDR3 reads CASSSSSNTEAFF. In nucleotides, the CDR3 is TGTGCCAGCAGTTCCTCGTCGAACACTGAAGCTTTCTTT.

This clone was seen once. The chain has TRBV6-2 or TRBV6-3 and TRBJ2-7, with 9 bases that match TRBD1. The CDR3 spans 14 residues. The J segment lost 5 bases and the V segment lost 5 bases, leaving 7 bases of the junction unmatched. Germline CDR1 and CDR2: MNHEY and SVGEGT. The CDR3: CASSTGTGNHEQYF. CDR3 DNA: TGTGCCAGCAGTACCGGGACAGGGAACCACGAGCAGTACTTC.

The chain couples TRBV14 to TRBJ1-1; 7 nucleotides align to TRBD1. Germline CDR1 is SGHDN and CDR2 is FVKESK. The CDR3 has 15 residues. V gave up 2 bases and J gave up 4 bases; unmatched junction bases: 7. The CDR3 coding sequence is TGTGCCAGCAGCCAACCCCAAAGGGGGCTCACTGAAGCTTTCTTT. Protein: CASSQPQRGLTEAFF.

V and J are TRBV11-2 and TRBJ2-1, with D tentatively TRBD2 (5 bases). CDR1 and CDR2 from the germline V gene are SGHAT and FQNNGV. Trimming took 3 bases from V and 8 from J, leaving 11 bases between them. This CDR3 has 13 amino acids. CDR3 amino acids: CASSFPSGDEQFF. The CDR3 DNA is TGTGCCAGCAGCTTCCCATCCGGGGATGAGCAGTTCTTC.

The chain uses TRBV20-1 and TRBJ1-2, with unresolved D. Trimming stripped 1 base from V and 7 bases from J, with 4 bases between. CDR1 DFQATT and CDR2 SNEGSKA come from the germline V gene (reference sequence). The CDR3 loop spans 10 amino acids. CDR3 in DNA: TGCAGTGCTAGAGTTAGTGGCTACACCTTC. As protein: CSARVSGYTF.

This clone was seen many times. The chain employs TRBV4-1 and TRBJ1-2, with D perhaps TRBD1 (5 bases). V was pared by 0 bases and J by 7 bases, with 18 bases between. Per germline, CDR1 MGHRA and CDR2 YSYEKL. The CDR3 covers 16 residues. DNA for the CDR3: TGCGCCAGCAGCCAAGAACAGGCCCCTCCAGACGGTGGCTACACCTTC. Protein: CASSQEQAPPDGGYTF.

This clone occurred a few times. The CDR3 bases are TGTGCCAGCAGTTTCGAGGACAGGTGGACCTACGAGCAGTACTTC. The encoded protein is CASSFEDRWTYEQYF. This rearrangement joins TRBV28 to TRBJ2-7, with TRBD1 identical over 7 bases. J gave up 2 bases and V 3 bases, and 7 bases lay outside the gene matches. Germline V gene sequence: CDR1 MDHEN, CDR2 SYDVKM. This CDR3 is 15 amino acids long. The complete variable domain, with remaining parts taken from reference TRBV28 and TRBJ2-7, reads DVKVTQSSRYLVKRTGEKVFLECVQDMDHENMFWYRQDPGLGLRLIYFSYDVKMKEKGDIPEGYSVSREKKERFSLILESASTNQTSMYLCASSFEDRWTYEQYFGPGTRLTVT.

This clone occurred once. CDR3 region: CASSPTGGSYGYTF. DNA for the CDR3: TGTGCCAGCTCACCGACAGGGGGGAGTTATGGCTACACCTTC. This sequence joins TRBV18 and TRBJ1-2; 9 bases are shared with TRBD1. The trim removed 3 bases at V and 5 bases at J, leaving 4 bases unmatched. From germline, CDR1 is KGHSH and CDR2 LQKENI. The CDR3 is 14 residues long.

The rearrangement joins TRBV2 to TRBJ2-2; the D gene is possibly TRBD2 (6 bases). The CDR3 length is 16 residues. Germline CDR1 SNHLY, CDR2 FYNNEI. Trimming took 6 bases from V and 2 from J, leaving 16 bases between them. The CDR3 loop reads CASSARSSANTGELFF. CDR3 sequence (DNA): TGTGCCAGCAGCGCCCGGTCTAGCGCCAACACCGGGGAGCTGTTTTTT.

Here the CDR3 DNA reads TGCGCCAGCAGCTTGTCTTCTGGGACAGACTATGGCTACACCTTC. Translating it yields CASSLSSGTDYGYTF. The rearrangement links TRBV5-1 to TRBJ1-2, with 7 bases lining up with TRBD1. The J segment lost 3 bases and the V segment lost 1 base, leaving 6 bases of the junction unmatched. This CDR3 contains 15 residues. Germline CDR1 SGHRS, CDR2 YFSETQ.

The rearrangement links TRBV4-1 to TRBJ1-2, with 10 bases that match TRBD1. CDR1 and CDR2 from the germline V gene are MGHRA and YSYEKL. CDR3 length equals 16 residues. V lost 4 bases to trimming and J lost 7 bases; unmatched junction nucleotides: 12. The CDR3 region has the DNA TGCGCCAGCAGCCTACTAGGACAGGGGGTTTTTGGTGGCTACACCTTC. Amino acid sequence: CASSLLGQGVFGGYTF.

This clone has only one observation. V gene TRBV9 combines with J gene TRBJ1-3, with no clear D. The length of the CDR3 is 16 residues. CDR1 and CDR2 (germline): SGDLS, YYNGEE. Trimming stripped 4 bases from V and 0 bases from J, with 14 bases between. The CDR3: CASSSQGLFSGNTIYF. The CDR3 region has the DNA TGTGCCAGCAGCAGTCAAGGACTCTTCTCTGGAAACACCATATATTTT.

The gene calls are TRBV6-5 and TRBJ2-2; D not certain. V shed 6 bases and J shed 7 bases, with 6 bases lying between them. This CDR3 spans 11 amino acids. Germline V CDR1 and CDR2: MNHEY, SVGAGI. Here the CDR3 reads CASSHVGELFF. The CDR3 DNA sequence: TGTGCCAGCAGCCATGTCGGGGAGCTGTTTTTT.

The V gene is TRBV6-5, the J gene TRBJ2-6, with 7 bases identical to TRBD1. The germline V gene has CDR1 MNHEY and CDR2 SVGAGI. CDR3 length: 15 amino acids. V was clipped by 5 bases and J by 2 bases; unmatched bases: 3. CDR3 nucleotide sequence: TGTGCCAGCAGTCCGACAGGGACTGGGGCCAACGTCCTGACTTTC. It is translated as CASSPTGTGANVLTF.

The rearrangement links TRBV29-1 to TRBJ1-1, with 8 bases lining up with TRBD1. Unmatched junction bases numbered 5, after V lost 5 bases and J lost 3 bases. The CDR3 runs to 13 residues. From germline, CDR1 is SQVTM and CDR2 ANQGSEA. The CDR3 sequence: CSVSGQGYTEAFF. In nucleotides, the CDR3 is TGCAGCGTTTCTGGACAGGGCTACACTGAAGCTTTCTTT.

This clone has a single count. The genes are TRBV3-1 (or the pseudogene TRBV3-2) and TRBJ2-2; unclear D gene. Germline-derived CDR1 and CDR2 are LGHDT and YNNKEL (reference sequence). CDR3 length: 12 residues. Between the trimmed V and J ends, which lost 2 bases and 7 bases, there was a span of 5 bases. The DNA of the CDR3 is TGTGCCAGCAGCCAATCGGTCGGGGAGCTGTTTTTT. Its protein is CASSQSVGELFF.